Listed below are T cell receptor beta chains from one sample, sequenced in a study of T-cell reconstitution after alpha-beta-depleted transplantation in children. TCRdb reprocessed the PCR reads with MiXCR, giving one entry per CDR3 protein. The sample yields 250,000 to 300,000 distinct CDR3 sequences, around 10% seen once. The material sequenced was PBMCs, taken before TCRalphabeta/CD19-depleted stem cell transplant. These TCRs come from a boy in the first two years of life with acute myeloid leukemia, due to receive a stem cell transplant. Each CDR3 is given with its conserved first and last residue. Each record gives: J gene, V gene, D gene, clone size, CDR3 protein, CDR3 DNA. The D gene is left open where the match is weak. Part of the rows lack a size; the others show once, few, many or a class for expanded clones.

TRBJ2-1 TRBV11-3 TRBD2 many CASRREGLAYNEQFF TGTGCCAGCAGGAGGGAGGGCCTAGCCTACAATGAGCAGTTCTTC
TRBJ2-3 TRBV5-1 . many CASSLDVQDTQYF TGCGCCAGCAGCTTGGATGTCCAAGATACGCAGTATTTT
TRBJ2-5 TRBV15 . few CATSRAGYQETQYF TGTGCCACCAGCAGAGCGGGGTACCAAGAGACCCAGTACTTC
TRBJ2-7 TRBV2 TRBD1 many CASRDRSSYEQYF TGTGCCAGCCGGGACAGAAGCTCCTACGAGCAGTACTTC
TRBJ1-1 TRBV4-2 . many CASSQDPNTGNTEAFF TGTGCCAGCAGCCAAGATCCGAACACCGGGAACACTGAAGCTTTCTTT
TRBJ2-7 TRBV28 TRBD1 . CASSQTGQGRYEQYF TGTGCCAGCAGCCAAACGGGACAGGGGCGGTACGAGCAGTACTTC
TRBJ2-7 TRBV12-3/TRBV12-4 . many CASRTGAGEQYF TGTGCCAGCAGAACAGGGGCGGGGGAGCAGTACTTC
TRBJ2-3 TRBV9 . many CASSPPGGGPTPTDTQYF TGTGCCAGCAGCCCCCCAGGAGGGGGGCCTACACCTACAGATACGCAGTATTTT
TRBJ2-1 TRBV4-2 . . CASSQGDLPNEQFF TGTGCCAGCAGCCAAGGAGACTTGCCCAATGAGCAGTTCTTC
TRBJ1-6 TRBV4-3 TRBD1 many CASSQWPSHRGRNSPLHF TGCGCCAGCAGCCAGTGGCCCTCACACAGGGGAAGGAATTCACCCCTCCACTTT
TRBJ2-7 TRBV12-3/TRBV12-4 TRBD2 few CASSRTGGGSEQYF TGTGCCAGCAGTCGGACGGGGGGAGGCTCCGAGCAGTACTTC
TRBJ2-3 TRBV7-2 TRBD2 many CASSLTRGGGTDTQYF TGTGCCAGCAGCTTAACGCGGGGGGGCGGCACAGATACGCAGTATTTT
TRBJ2-7 TRBV7-9 . many CASSLAGGAGRYEQYF TGTGCCAGCAGCTTAGCCGGAGGGGCAGGCCGCTACGAGCAGTACTTC
TRBJ2-1 TRBV3-1 . many CASSQIAGGPYNEQFF TGTGCCAGCAGCCAAATCGCAGGAGGGCCCTACAATGAGCAGTTCTTC
TRBJ2-3 TRBV6-4 . . CASSIGSTDTQYF TGTGCCAGTAGTATCGGCAGCACAGATACGCAGTATTTT
TRBJ1-5 TRBV28 . many CASSSGVWNQPQHF TGTGCCAGCAGTTCAGGGGTTTGGAATCAGCCCCAGCATTTT
TRBJ2-2 TRBV18 TRBD1 many CASSPPGTGANTGELFF TGTGCCAGCTCACCACCCGGGACAGGCGCGAACACCGGGGAGCTGTTTTTT
TRBJ1-1 TRBV12-3/TRBV12-4 . few CASRTDSEAFF TGTGCCAGCAGAACTGACAGCGAAGCTTTCTTT
TRBJ2-1 TRBV20-1 TRBD2 . CSARDLPGTSAGQFF TGCAGTGCTAGAGACCTCCCCGGGACTAGCGCCGGCCAGTTCTTC
TRBJ1-2 TRBV10-3 . many CAIGGFYGYTF TGTGCCATCGGGGGGTTCTATGGCTACACCTTC
TRBJ1-5 TRBV20-1 . many CSVQKGDSNQPQHF TGCAGTGTCCAAAAGGGGGACAGCAATCAGCCCCAGCATTTT
TRBJ2-5 TRBV24-1 TRBD1 many CATSGQGVETQYF TGTGCCACCAGTGGGCAGGGGGTGGAGACCCAGTACTTC
TRBJ2-7 TRBV6-5 . many CASSYWDKPYEQYF TGTGCCAGCAGTTACTGGGACAAGCCCTACGAGCAGTACTTC
TRBJ2-6 TRBV3-1 . . CAICRPGQGGPGANVLTF TGTGCCATCTGTCGTCCGGGGCAGGGTGGCCCTGGGGCCAACGTCCTGACTTTC
TRBJ2-5 TRBV20-1 TRBD1 . CSAVDRGRGETQYF TGCAGTGCCGTCGACAGGGGGCGCGGTGAGACCCAGTACTTC
TRBJ2-7 TRBV4-3 . few CASSLARYGEQYF TGCGCCAGCAGCCTGGCTCGGTACGGGGAGCAGTACTTC
TRBJ2-5 TRBV20-1 . many CSARGGRGAQETQYF TGCAGTGCTAGGGGGGGCCGGGGCGCCCAAGAGACCCAGTACTTC